This TCR beta chain was documented in a study of blood T cells in healthy people across ages. A second about 6 to 11 cycle PCR used barcoded and J-beta primers. TCRdb recomputed calls from the 5' RACE reads with MiXCR, one row per CDR3 protein. The sample has more than 800,000 distinct CDR3 sequences; 29% are singletons. Staff drew around 10 milliliters of peripheral blood from each donor. This CDR3 is built from 14 residues. Germline CDR1 MNHEY, CDR2 SMNVEV (reference sequence). A few counts support this clonotype. A read error is possible here, since a much larger clone lies one base away. The chain employs TRBV27 and TRBJ2-4, with D tentatively TRBD1 (5 bases). The end of the DNA is better explained by TRBJ2-7, so the J call may be wrong. The receptor comes from a woman aged 80 or over in good health. The source material was blood. The CDR3 loop reads CAGSLRQGTNEQYF. DNA for the CDR3: TGTGCCGGCAGTTTACGGCAGGGAACCAACGAGCAGTACTTC.